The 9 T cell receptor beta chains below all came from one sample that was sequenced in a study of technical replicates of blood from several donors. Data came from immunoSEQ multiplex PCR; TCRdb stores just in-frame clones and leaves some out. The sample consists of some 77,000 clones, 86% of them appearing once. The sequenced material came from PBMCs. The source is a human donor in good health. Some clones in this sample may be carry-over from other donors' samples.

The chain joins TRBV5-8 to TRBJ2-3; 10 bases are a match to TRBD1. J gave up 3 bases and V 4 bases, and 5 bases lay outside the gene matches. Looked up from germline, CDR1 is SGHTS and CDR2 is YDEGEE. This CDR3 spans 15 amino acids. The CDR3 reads CASSQDRGRTDTQYF. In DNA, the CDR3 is TGTGCCAGCAGCCAAGACAGGGGGCGAACAGATACGCAGTATTTT.

Written as DNA, the CDR3 is TGTGCCAGCAATGGGGGGACGAACACCGGGGAGCTGTTTTTT. Amino acids: CASNGGTNTGELFF. The chain links TRBV2 to TRBJ2-2; D might be TRBD2 (6 bases). This CDR3 is 14 amino acids long. The ends were cut back, 7 bases at V and 0 bases at J, with 9 bases in the middle. Germline loops: CDR1 SNHLY, CDR2 FYNNEI.

The CDR3 nucleotides are TGTGCCAGCAGCCTCGGGACAGGCCCCGGGGAGCTGTTTTTT. It translates to CASSLGTGPGELFF. The chain recombines TRBV7-6 with TRBJ2-2; 8 positions match TRBD1. The CDR3 has 14 amino acids. The V gene end was trimmed by 5 bases and the J gene end by 6 bases; junction bases not matched to a gene: 5. The germline gives CDR1 SGHVS, CDR2 FNYEAQ.

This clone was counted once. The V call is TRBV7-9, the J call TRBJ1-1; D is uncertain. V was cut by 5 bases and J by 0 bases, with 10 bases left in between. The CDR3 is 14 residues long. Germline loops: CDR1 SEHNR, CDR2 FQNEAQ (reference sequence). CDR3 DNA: TGTGCCAGCAGCCCTTTGCAGGTGAACACTGAAGCTTTCTTT. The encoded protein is CASSPLQVNTEAFF.

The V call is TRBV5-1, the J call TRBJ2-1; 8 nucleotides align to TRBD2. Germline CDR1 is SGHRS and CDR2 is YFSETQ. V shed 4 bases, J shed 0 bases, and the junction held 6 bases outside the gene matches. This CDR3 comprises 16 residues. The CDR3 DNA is TGCGCCAGCAGCCTAGCGGGTTGGGACTCCTACAATGAGCAGTTCTTC. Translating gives CASSLAGWDSYNEQFF.

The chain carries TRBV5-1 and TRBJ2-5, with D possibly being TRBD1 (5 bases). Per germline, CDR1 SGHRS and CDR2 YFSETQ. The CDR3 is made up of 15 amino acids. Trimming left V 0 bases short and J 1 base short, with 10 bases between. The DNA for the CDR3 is TGCGCCAGCAGCTTGGGTTTTGGGGCCCAAGAGACCCAGTACTTC. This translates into CASSLGFGAQETQYF.

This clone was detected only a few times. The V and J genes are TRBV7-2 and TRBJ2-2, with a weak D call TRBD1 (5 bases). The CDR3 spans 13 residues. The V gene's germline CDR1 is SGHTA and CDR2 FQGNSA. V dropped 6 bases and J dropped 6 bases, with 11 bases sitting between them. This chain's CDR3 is CASRGVRSGELFF. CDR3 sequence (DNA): TGTGCCAGCAGAGGGGTAAGGTCCGGGGAGCTGTTTTTT.

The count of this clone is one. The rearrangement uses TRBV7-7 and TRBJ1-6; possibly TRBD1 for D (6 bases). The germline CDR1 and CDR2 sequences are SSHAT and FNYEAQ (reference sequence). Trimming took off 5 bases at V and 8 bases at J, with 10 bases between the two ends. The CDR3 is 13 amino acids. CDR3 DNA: TGTGCCAGCAGCGCTCGACAGGATTCACCCCTCCACTTT. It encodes CASSARQDSPLHF.

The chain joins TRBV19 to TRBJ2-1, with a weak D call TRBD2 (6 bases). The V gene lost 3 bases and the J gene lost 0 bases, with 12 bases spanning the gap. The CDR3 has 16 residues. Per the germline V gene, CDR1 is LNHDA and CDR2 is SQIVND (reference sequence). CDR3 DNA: TGTGCCAGTAGTATGGAGGGGACCTACTCCTACAATGAGCAGTTCTTC. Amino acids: CASSMEGTYSYNEQFF.